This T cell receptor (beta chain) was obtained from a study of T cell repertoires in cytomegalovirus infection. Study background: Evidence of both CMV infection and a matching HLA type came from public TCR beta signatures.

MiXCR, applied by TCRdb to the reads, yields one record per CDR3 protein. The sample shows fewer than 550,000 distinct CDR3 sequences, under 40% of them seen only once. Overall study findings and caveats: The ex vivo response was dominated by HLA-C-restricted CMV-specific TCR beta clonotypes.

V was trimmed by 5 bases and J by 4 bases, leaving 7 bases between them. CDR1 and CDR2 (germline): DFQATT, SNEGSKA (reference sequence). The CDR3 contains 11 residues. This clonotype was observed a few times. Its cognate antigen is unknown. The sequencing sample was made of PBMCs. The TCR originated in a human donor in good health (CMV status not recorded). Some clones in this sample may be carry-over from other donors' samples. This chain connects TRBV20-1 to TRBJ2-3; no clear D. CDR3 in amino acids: CSAQDADTQYF. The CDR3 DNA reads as TGCAGTGCTCAGGACGCAGATACGCAGTATTTT.